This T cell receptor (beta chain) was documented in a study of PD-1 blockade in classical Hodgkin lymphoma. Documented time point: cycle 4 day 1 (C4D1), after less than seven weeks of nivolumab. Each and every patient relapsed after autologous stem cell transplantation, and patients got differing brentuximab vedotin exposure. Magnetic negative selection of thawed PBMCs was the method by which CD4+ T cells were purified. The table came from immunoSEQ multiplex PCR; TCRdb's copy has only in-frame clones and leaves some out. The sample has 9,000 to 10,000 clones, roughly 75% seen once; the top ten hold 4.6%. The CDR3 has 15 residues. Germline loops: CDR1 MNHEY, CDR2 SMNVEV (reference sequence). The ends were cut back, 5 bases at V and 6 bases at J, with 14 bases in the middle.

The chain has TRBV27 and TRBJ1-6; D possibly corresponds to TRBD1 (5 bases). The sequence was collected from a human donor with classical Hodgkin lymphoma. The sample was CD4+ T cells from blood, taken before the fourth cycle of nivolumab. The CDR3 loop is CASSTHRSFNSPLHF. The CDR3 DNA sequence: TGTGCCAGCAGTACCCACAGGTCGTTTAATTCACCCCTCCACTTT.